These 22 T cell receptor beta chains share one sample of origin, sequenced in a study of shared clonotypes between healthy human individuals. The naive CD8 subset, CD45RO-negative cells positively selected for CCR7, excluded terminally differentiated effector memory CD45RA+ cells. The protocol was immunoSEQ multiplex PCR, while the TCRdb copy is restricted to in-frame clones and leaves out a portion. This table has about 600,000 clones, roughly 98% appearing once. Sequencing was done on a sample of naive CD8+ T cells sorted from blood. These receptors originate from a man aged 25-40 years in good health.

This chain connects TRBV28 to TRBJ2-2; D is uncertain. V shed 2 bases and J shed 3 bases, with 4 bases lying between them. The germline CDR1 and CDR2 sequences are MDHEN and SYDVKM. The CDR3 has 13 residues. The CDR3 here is CASSLGYTGELFF. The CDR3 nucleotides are TGTGCCAGCAGTTTAGGATACACCGGGGAGCTGTTTTTT.

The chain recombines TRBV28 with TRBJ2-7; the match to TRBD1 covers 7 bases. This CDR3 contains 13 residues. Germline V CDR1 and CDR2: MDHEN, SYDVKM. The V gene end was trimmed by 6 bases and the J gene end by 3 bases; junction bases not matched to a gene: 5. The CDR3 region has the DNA TGTGCCAGCAGGAACCGGGACAGCTACGAGCAGTACTTC. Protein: CASRNRDSYEQYF.

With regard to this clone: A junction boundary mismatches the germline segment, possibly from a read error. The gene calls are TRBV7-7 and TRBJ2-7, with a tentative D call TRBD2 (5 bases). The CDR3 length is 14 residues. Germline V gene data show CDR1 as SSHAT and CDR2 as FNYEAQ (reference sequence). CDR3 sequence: CASSSNLLADEQYF. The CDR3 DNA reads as TGTGCTAGCAGCTCCAACCTCCTAGCTGACGAGCAGTACTTC.

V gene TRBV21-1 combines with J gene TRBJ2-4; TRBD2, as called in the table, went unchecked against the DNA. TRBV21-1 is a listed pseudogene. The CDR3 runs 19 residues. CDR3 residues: CASSKAGLAGAYSKNIQYF. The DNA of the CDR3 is TGTGCCAGCAGCAAAGCGGGACTAGCGGGAGCTTATTCCAAAAACATTCAGTACTTC.

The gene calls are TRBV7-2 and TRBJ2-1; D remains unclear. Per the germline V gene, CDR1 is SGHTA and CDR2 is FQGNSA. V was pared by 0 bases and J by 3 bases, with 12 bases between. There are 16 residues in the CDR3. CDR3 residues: CASSLAGISIYNEQFF. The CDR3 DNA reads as TGTGCCAGCAGCTTAGCGGGGATCTCAATCTACAATGAGCAGTTCTTC.

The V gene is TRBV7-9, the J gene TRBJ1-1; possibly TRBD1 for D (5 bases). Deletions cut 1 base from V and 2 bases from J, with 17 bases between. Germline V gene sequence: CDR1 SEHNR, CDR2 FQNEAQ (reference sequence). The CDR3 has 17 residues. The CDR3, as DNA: TGTGCCAGCAGCTTAGTGCGGCGCGGGACGGGAAACACTGAAGCTTTCTTT. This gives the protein CASSLVRRGTGNTEAFF.

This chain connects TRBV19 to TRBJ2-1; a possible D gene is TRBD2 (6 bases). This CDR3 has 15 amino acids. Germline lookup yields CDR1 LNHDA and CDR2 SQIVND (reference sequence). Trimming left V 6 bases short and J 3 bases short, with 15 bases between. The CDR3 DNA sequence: TGTGCCAGTAGCTTAGCGGAGCAAGGCTACAATGAGCAGTTCTTC. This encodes CASSLAEQGYNEQFF.

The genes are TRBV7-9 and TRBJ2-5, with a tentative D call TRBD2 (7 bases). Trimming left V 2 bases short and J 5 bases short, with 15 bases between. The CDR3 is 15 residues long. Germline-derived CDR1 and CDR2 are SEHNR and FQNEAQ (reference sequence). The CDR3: CASSLSTGGAETQYF. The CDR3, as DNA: TGTGCCAGCAGCTTATCCACTGGGGGGGCGGAGACCCAGTACTTC.

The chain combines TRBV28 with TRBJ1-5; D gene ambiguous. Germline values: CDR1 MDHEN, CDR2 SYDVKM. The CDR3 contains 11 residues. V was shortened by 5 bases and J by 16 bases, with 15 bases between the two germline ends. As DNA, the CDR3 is TGTGCCAGCAGTATTTTCGCGGGCAGTCATTTT. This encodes CASSIFAGSHF.

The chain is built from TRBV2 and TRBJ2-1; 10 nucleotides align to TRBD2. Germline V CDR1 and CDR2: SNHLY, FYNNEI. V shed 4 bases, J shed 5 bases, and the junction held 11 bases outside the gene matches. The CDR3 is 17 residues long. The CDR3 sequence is CASSVRPSGSLDNEQFF. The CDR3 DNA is TGTGCCAGCAGTGTCCGACCTAGCGGGAGTCTGGACAATGAGCAGTTCTTC. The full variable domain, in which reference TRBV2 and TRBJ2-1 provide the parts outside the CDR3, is EPEVTQTPSHQVTQMGQEVILRCVPISNHLYFYWYRQILGQKVEFLVSFYNNEISEKSEIFDDQFSVERPDGSNFTLKIRSTKLEDSAMYFCASSVRPSGSLDNEQFFGPGTRLTVL.

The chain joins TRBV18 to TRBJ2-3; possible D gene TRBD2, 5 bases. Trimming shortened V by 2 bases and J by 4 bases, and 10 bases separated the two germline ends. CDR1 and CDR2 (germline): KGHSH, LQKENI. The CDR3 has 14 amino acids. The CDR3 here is CASSPFRESDTQYF. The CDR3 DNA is TGTGCCAGCTCACCATTCCGGGAATCAGATACGCAGTATTTT. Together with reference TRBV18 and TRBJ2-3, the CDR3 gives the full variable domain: NAGVMQNPRHLVRRRGQEARLRCSPMKGHSHVYWYRQLPEEGLKFMVYLQKENIIDESGMPKERFSAEFPKEGPSILRIQQVVRGDSAAYFCASSPFRESDTQYFGPGTRLTVL.

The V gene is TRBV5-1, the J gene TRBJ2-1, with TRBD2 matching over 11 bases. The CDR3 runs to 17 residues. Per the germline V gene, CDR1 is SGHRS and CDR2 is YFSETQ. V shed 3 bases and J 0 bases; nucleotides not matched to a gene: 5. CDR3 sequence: CASSSGLAGSSYNEQFF. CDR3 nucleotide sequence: TGCGCCAGCAGCTCCGGACTAGCGGGTAGCTCCTACAATGAGCAGTTCTTC.

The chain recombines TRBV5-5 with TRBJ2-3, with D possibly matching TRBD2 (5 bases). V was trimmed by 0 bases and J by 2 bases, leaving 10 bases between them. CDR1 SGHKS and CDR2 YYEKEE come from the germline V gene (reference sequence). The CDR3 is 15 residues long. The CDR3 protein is CASSLVGGNTDTQYF. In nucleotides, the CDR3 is TGTGCCAGCAGCTTGGTAGGAGGTAACACAGATACGCAGTATTTT.

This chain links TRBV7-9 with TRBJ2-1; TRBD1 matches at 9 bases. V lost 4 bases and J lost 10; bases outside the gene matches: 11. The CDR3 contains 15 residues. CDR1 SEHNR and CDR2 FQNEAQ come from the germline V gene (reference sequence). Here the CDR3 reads CASSSTGGSSEEQFF. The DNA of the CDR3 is TGTGCCAGCAGCTCCACAGGGGGCTCCTCGGAGGAGCAGTTCTTC.

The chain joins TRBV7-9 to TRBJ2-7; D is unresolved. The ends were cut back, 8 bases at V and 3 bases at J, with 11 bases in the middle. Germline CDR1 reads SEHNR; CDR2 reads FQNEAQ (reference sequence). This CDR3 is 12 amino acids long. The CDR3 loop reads CASGRINYEQYF. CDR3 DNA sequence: TGTGCCAGCGGCAGGATAAACTACGAGCAGTACTTC.

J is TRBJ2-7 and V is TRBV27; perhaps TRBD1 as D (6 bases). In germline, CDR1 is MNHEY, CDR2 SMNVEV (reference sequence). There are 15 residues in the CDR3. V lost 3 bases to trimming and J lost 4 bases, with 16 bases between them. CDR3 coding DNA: TGTGCCAGCAGTTTCACCGGGACATTCACATACGAGCAGTACTTC. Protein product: CASSFTGTFTYEQYF.

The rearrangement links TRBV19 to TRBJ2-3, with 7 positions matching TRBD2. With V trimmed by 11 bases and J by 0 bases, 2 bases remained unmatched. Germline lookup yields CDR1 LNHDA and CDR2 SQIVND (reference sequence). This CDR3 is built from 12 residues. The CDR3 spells CASSGSTDTQYF. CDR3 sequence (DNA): TGTGCCTCTAGCGGAAGCACAGATACGCAGTATTTT. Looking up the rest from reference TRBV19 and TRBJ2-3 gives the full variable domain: DGGITQSPKYLFRKEGQNVTLSCEQNLNHDAMYWYRQDPGQGLRLIYYSQIVNDFQKGDIAEGYSVSREKKESFPLTVTSAQKNPTAFYLCASSGSTDTQYFGPGTRLTVL.

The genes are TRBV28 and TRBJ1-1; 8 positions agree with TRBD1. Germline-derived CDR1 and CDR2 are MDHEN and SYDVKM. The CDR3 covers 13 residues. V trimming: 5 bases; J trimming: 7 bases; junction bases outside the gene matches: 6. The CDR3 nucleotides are TGTGCCAGCAGTATGCGGGGACAGGTTGAAGCTTTCTTT. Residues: CASSMRGQVEAFF. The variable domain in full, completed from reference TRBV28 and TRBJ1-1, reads DVKVTQSSRYLVKRTGEKVFLECVQDMDHENMFWYRQDPGLGLRLIYFSYDVKMKEKGDIPEGYSVSREKKERFSLILESASTNQTSMYLCASSMRGQVEAFFGQGTRLTVV.

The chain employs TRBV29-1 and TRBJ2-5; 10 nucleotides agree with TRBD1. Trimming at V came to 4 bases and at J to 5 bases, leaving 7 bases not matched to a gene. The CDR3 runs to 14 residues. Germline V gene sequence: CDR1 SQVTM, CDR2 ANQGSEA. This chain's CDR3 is CSVGRQGAGETQYF. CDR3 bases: TGCAGCGTTGGACGACAGGGGGCCGGGGAGACCCAGTACTTC.

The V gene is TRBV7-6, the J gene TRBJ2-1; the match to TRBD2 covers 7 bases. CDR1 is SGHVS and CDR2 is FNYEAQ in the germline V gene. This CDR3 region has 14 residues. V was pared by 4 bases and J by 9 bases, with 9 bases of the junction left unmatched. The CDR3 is CASSSPRGEGEQFF. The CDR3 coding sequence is TGTGCCAGCAGCTCTCCCCGGGGGGAGGGTGAGCAGTTCTTC.

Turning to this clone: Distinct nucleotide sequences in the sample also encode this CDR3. CDR3 in amino acids: CASSAGTGGYEQYF. The CDR3 nucleotides read TGTGCCAGCAGTGCCGGGACAGGGGGATACGAGCAGTACTTC. This chain uses TRBV25-1 with TRBJ2-7, with 11 bases aligning to TRBD1. The CDR3 contains 14 residues. The germline gives CDR1 MGHDK, CDR2 SYGVNS. The J segment lost 4 bases and the V segment lost 4 bases, leaving 3 bases of the junction unmatched.

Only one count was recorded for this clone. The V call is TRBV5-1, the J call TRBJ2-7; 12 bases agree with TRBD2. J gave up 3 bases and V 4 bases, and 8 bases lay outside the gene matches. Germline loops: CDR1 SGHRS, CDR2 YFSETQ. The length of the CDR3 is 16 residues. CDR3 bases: TGCGCCAGCAGCGGTAAGACTAGCGGGAGCCACTACGAGCAGTACTTC. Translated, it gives CASSGKTSGSHYEQYF.